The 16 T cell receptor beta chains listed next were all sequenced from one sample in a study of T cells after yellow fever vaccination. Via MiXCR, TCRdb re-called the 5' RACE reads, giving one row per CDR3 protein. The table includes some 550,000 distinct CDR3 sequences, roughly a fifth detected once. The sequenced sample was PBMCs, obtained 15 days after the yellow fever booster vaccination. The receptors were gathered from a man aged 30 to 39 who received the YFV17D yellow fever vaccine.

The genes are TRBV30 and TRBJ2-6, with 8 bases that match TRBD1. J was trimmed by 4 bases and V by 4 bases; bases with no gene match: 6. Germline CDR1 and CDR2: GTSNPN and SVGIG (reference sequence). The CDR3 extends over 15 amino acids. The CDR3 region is CAWTPRGLGANVLTF. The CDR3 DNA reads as TGTGCCTGGACTCCCAGGGGGCTCGGGGCCAACGTCCTGACTTTC.

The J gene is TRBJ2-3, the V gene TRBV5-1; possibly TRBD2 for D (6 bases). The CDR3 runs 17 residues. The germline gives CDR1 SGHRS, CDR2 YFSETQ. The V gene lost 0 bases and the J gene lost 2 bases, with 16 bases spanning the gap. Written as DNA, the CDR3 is TGCGCCAGCAGCTTGGGAAATGGCGGGACCCTCACAGATACGCAGTATTTT. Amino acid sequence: CASSLGNGGTLTDTQYF.

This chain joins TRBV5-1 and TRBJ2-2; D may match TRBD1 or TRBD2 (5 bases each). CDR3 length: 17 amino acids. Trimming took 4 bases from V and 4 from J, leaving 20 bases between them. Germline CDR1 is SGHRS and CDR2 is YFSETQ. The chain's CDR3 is CASSPGRGLEGTGELFF. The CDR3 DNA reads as TGCGCCAGCAGCCCGGGACGTGGCTTAGAGGGCACCGGGGAGCTGTTTTTT.

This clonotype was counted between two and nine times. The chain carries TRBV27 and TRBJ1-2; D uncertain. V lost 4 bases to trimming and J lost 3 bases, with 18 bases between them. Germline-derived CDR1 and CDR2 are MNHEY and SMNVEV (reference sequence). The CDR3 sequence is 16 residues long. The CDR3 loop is CASSSARTVGDYGYTF. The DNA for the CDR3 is TGTGCCAGCAGTTCAGCACGAACAGTAGGTGACTATGGCTACACCTTC.

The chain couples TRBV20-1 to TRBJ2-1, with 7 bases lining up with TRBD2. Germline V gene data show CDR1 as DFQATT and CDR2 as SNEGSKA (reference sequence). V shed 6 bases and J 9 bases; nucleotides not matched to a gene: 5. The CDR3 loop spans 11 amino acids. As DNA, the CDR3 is TGCAGTGCCCGACTAGCAGTTGAGCAGTTCTTC. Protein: CSARLAVEQFF.

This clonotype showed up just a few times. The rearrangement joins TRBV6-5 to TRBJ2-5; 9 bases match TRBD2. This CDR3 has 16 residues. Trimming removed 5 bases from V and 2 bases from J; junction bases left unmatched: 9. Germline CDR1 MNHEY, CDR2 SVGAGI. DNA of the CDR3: TGTGCCAGCAGTACACGACTAGCGGAACCTCAAGAGACCCAGTACTTC. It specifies CASSTRLAEPQETQYF.

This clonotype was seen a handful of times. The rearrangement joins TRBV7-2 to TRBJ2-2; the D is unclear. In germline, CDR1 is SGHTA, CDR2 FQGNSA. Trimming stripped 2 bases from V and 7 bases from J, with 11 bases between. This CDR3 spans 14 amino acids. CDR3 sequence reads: CASSLIEAIGELFF. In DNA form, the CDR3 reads TGTGCCAGCAGCTTAATAGAGGCGATCGGGGAGCTGTTTTTT.

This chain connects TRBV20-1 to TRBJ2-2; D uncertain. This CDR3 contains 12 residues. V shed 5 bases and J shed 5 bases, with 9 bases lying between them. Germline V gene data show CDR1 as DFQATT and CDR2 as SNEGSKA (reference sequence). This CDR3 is CSAYWGTGELFF. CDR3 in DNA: TGCAGTGCTTATTGGGGTACCGGGGAGCTGTTTTTT.

CDR3 residues: CASIGTSGSISYNEQFF. CDR3 coding DNA: TGTGCCAGCATTGGTACTAGCGGGTCAATCTCCTACAATGAGCAGTTCTTC. This chain uses TRBV7-8 with TRBJ2-1; 9 nucleotides align to TRBD2. Germline V gene data show CDR1 as SGHVS and CDR2 as FQNEAQ. The CDR3 totals 17 residues. Trimming took 7 bases from V and 0 from J; bases not matched to a gene: 10.

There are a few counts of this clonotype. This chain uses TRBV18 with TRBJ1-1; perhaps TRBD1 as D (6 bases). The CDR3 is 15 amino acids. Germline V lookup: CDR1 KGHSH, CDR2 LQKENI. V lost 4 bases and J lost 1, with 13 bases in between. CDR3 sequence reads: CASSLQGFTNTEAFF. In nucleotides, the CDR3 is TGTGCCAGCTCACTGCAGGGGTTTACGAACACTGAAGCTTTCTTT.

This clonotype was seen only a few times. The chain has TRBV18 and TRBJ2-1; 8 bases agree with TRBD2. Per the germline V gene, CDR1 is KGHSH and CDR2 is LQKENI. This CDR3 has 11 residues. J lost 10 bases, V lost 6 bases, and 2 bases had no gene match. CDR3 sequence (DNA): TGTGCCAGCTCCACTAGCGGAGAGCAGTTCTTC. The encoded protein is CASSTSGEQFF.

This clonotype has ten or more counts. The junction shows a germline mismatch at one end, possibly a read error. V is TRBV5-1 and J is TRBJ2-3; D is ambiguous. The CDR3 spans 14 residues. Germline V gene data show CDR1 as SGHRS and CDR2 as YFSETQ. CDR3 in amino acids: CASSLGGPPDTQYF. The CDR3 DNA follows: TGTGCCAGCAGCTTAGGTGGGCCACCCGATACGCAGTATTTT.

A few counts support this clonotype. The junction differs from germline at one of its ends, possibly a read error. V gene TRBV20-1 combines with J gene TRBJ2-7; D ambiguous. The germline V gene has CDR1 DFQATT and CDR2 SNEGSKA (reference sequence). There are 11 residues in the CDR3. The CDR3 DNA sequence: TGCAGTGCTGGAGAGTTTTTCGAGCAGTACTTC. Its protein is CSAGEFFEQYF.

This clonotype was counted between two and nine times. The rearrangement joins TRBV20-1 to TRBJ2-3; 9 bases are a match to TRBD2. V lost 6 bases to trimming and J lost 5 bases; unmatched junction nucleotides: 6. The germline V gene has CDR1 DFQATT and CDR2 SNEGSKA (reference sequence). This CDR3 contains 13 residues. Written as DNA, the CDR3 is TGCAGTGCCGATAGCGGGAGCGGAGATACGCAGTATTTT. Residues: CSADSGSGDTQYF.

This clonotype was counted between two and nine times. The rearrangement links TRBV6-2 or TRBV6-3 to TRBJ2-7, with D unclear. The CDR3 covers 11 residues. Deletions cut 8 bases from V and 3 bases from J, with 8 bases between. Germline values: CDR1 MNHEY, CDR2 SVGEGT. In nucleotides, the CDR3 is TGTGCCAGCGCTGTAGGCTACGAGCAGTACTTC. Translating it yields CASAVGYEQYF.

This CDR3 reads CASSSDRGMETQYF. In DNA, the CDR3 is TGTGCCAGCAGTTCGGACAGGGGAATGGAGACCCAGTACTTC. The chain recombines TRBV6-2 or TRBV6-3 with TRBJ2-5; 9 bases are shared with TRBD1. CDR1 is MNHEY, CDR2 SVGEGT, per germline. The CDR3 contains 14 residues. V gave up 4 bases and J gave up 5 bases; unmatched junction bases: 5.